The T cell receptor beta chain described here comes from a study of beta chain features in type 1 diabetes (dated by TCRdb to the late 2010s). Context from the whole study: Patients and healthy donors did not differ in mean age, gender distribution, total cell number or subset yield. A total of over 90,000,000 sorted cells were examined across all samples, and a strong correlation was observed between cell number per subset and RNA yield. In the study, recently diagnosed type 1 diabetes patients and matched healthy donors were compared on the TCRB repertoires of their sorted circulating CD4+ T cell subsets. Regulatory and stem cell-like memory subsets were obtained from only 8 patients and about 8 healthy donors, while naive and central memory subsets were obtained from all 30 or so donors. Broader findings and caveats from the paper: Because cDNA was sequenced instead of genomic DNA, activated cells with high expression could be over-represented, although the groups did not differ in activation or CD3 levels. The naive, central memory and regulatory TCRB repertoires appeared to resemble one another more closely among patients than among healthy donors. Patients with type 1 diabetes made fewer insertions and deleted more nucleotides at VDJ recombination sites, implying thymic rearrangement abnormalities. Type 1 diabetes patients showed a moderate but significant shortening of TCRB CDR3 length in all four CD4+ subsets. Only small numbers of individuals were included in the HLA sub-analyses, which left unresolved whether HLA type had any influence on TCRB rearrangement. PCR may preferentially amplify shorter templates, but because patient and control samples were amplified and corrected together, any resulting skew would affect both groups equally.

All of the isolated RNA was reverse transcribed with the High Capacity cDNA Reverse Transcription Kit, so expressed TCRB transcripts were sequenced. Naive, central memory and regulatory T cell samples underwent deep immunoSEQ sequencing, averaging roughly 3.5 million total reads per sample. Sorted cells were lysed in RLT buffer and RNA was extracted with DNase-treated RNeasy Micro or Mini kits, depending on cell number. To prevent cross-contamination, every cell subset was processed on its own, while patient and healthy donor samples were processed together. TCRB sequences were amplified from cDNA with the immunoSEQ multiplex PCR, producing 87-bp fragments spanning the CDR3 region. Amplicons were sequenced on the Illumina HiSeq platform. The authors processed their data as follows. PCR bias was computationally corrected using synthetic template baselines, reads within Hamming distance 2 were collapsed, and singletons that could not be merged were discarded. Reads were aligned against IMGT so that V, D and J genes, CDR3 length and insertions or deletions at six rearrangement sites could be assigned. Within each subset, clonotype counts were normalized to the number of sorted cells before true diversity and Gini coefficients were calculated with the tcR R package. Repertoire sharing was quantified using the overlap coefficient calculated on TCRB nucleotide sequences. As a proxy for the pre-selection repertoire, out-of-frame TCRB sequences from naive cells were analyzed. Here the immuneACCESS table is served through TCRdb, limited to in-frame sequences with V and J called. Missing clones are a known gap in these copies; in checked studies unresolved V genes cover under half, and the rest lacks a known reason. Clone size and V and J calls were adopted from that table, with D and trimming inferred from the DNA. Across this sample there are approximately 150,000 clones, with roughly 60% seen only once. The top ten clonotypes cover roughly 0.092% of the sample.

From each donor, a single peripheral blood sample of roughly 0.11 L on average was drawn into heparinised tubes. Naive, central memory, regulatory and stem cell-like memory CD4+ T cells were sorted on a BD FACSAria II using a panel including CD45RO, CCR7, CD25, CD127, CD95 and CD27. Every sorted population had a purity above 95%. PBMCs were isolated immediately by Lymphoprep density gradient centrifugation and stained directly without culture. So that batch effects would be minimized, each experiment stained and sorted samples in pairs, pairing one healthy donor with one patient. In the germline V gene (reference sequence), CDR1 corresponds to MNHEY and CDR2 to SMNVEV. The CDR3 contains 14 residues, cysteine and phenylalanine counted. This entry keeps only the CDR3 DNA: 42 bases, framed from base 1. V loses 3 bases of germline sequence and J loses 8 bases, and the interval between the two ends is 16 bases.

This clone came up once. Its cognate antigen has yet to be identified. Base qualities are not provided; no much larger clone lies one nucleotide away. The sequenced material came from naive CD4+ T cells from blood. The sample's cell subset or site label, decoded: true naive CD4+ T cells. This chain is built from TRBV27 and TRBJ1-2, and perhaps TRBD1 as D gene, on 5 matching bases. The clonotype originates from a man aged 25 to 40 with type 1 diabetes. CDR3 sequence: CASSFGQGRKGYTF. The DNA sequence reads TGTGCCAGCAGTTTCGGGCAGGGAAGAAAGGGCTACACCTTC.